This T cell receptor beta chain is drawn from a study of early T cells in non-severe SARS-CoV-2 infection. Study context: Whole-blood bulk RNA, unsorted, was sequenced, and chains were unpaired.

Notes on the study in general: There was a bias toward anti-spike CD8 responses in VDJdb matching, which missed private and CD4 specificities.

The sample holds a few counts of this clonotype. Its target is unknown. The CDR3 loop spans 12 amino acids. Trimming took 4 bases from V and 4 from J, leaving 4 bases between them. The protocol attached unique molecular identifiers to individual cDNA molecules. Via MiXCR, TCRdb re-called the 5' RACE reads, giving one row per CDR3 protein. The sample consists of about 92,000 distinct CDR3 sequences, approximately 15% of them appearing once. The V gene is TRBV12-3 or TRBV12-4, the J gene TRBJ1-4; D call uncertain. Specimen: whole blood. The TCR comes from an adult who was a healthcare worker with PCR-confirmed SARS-CoV-2 infection or an uninfected control (not recorded which). The CDR3 is CASSSDNEKLFF. CDR3 in DNA: TGTGCCAGCAGTTCCGATAATGAAAAACTGTTTTTT.